This record looks at one T cell receptor (beta chain) sequence and its context. The antigen remains unidentified. These data belong to a study of vaccination effects on CD4 cells after COVID-19. This table comes from immunoSEQ multiplex PCR, and its TCRdb copy is limited to in-frame clones, with some not included. The sample includes roughly 20,000 clones, under 85% of them seen just once. Antigen-specific CD4+ T cells were first expanded with viral peptide pools by the ViraFEST assay and only then sequenced. With approximately 9 days of culture completed, CD4+ T cells were isolated. Vaccinees lacked prior SARS-CoV-2 infection and tested negative for nucleocapsid antibodies. Each culture well received a few million PBMC. These cells were then cultured in IMDM with about 9.9 IU/ml IL-2 and 10 ug/ml peptides. Study-level points and caveats: Only a few convalescent patients and no early post-infection timepoints featured in the study.

The CDR3 length is 15 residues. With 3 bases clipped from V and 0 bases from J, the junction kept 4 bases outside the gene matches. The germline V gene encodes CDR1 SGHVS and CDR2 FQNEAQ. This specimen consisted of CD4+ T cells from PBMCs cultured with HCoV-NL63 spike peptides, obtained before COVID-19 vaccination. This sequence joins TRBV7-8 and TRBJ2-7, with 8 bases lining up with TRBD1. The receptor was derived from a human donor who received a COVID-19 vaccine. The chain's CDR3 is CASSFNRGSSYEQYF. The CDR3, as DNA: TGTGCCAGCAGCTTTAACAGGGGGAGCTCCTACGAGCAGTACTTC.